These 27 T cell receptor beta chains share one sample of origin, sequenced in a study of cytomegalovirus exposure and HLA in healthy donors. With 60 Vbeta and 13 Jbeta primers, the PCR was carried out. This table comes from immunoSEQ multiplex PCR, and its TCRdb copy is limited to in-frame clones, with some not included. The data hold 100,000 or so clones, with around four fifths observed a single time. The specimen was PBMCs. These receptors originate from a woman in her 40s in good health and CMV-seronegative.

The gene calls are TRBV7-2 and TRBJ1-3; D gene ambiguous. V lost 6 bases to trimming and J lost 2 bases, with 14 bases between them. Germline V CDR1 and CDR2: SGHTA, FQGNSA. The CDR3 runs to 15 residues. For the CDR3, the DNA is TGTGCCAGCAGTTTAACCCAGAATCCTGGAAACACCATATATTTT. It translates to CASSLTQNPGNTIYF.

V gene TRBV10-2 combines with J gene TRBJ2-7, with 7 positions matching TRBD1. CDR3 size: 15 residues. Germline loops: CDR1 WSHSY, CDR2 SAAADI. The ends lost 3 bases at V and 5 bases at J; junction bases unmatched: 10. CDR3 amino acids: CASSDLGQGVDEQYF. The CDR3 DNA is TGCGCCAGCAGTGATCTTGGGCAGGGGGTCGACGAGCAGTACTTC.

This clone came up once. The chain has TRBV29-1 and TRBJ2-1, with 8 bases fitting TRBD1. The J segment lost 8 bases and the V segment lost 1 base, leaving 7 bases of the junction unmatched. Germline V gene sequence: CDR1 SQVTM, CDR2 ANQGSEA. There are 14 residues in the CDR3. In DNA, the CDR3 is TGCAGCGTTGAAGTCAGGGGGCGCCCCGATGAGCAGTTCTTC. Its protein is CSVEVRGRPDEQFF.

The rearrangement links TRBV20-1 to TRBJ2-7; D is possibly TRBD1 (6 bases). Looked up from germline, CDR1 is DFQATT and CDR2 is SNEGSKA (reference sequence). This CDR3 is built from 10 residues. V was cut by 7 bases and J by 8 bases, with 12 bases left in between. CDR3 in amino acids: CSVRDTKQYF. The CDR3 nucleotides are TGCAGTGTACGGGACACAAAGCAGTACTTC.

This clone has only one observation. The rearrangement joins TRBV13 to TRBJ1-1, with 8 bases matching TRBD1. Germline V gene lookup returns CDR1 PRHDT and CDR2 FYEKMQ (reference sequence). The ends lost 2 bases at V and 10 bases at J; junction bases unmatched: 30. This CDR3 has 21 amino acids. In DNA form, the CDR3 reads TGTGCCAGCAGCTTAAGGGCCAGTTCCAGGGGGACAGGACCATCCCCGAGCGCAGCTTTCTTT. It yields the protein CASSLRASSRGTGPSPSAAFF.

CDR3 coding DNA: TGTGCCTGGAACAGAGGACTACCAGGAGAGACCCAGTACTTC. It translates to CAWNRGLPGETQYF. V and J are TRBV30 and TRBJ2-5; D perhaps matches TRBD2 (6 bases). The germline V and J ends were trimmed by 4 bases and 4 bases, with 16 bases remaining between them. The germline V gene has CDR1 GTSNPN and CDR2 SVGIG (reference sequence). The CDR3 is 14 residues long.

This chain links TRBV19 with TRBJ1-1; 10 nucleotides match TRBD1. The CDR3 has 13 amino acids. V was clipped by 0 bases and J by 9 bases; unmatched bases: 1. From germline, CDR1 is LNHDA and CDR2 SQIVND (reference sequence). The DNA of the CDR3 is TGTGCCAGTAGTATAGAGACAGGGGGCCAAGCTTTCTTT. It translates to CASSIETGGQAFF. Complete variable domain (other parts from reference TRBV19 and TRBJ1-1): DGGITQSPKYLFRKEGQNVTLSCEQNLNHDAMYWYRQDPGQGLRLIYYSQIVNDFQKGDIAEGYSVSREKKESFPLTVTSAQKNPTAFYLCASSIETGGQAFFGQGTRLTVV.

The CDR3 DNA follows: TGCGCCTCCGAGGCGGGGGGGCTCACAGATACGCAGTATTTT. This encodes CASEAGGLTDTQYF. The chain combines TRBV10-2 with TRBJ2-3, with 9 bases matching TRBD2. The CDR3 has 14 amino acids. In germline, CDR1 is WSHSY, CDR2 SAAADI. V gave up 11 bases and J gave up 2 bases; unmatched junction bases: 8.

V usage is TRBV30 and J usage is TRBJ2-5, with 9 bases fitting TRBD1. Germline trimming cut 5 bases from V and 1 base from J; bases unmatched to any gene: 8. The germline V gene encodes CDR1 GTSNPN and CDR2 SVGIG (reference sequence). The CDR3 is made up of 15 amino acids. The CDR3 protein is CAWGRGTGSQETQYF. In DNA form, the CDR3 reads TGTGCCTGGGGCCGAGGGACAGGGAGCCAAGAGACCCAGTACTTC.

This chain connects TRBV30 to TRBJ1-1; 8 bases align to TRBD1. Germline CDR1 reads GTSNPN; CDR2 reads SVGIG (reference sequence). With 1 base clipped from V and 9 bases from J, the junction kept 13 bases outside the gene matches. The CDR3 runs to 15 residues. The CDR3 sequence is CAWSAPGDRGRQAFF. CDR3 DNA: TGTGCCTGGAGTGCCCCGGGAGACAGGGGTCGACAAGCTTTCTTT.

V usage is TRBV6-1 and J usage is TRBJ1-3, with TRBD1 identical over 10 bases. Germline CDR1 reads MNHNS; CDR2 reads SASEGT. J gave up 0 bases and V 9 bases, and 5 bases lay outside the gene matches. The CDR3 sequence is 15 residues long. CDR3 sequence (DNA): TGTGCCAGTATTAGGACAGGGGGCTCTGGAAACACCATATATTTT. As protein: CASIRTGGSGNTIYF.

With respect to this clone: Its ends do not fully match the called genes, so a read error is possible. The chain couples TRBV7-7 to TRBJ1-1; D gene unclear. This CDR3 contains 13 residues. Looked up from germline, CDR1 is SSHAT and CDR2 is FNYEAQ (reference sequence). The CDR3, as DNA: TGTGCTAGCAGCTTAGGGCTAGGCACTGAAGCTTTCTTT. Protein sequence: CASSLGLGTEAFF.

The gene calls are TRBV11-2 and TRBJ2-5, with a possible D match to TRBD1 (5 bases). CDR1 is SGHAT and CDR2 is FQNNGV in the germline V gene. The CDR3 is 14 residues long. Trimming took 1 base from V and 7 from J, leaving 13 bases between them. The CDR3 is CASSLGGRKGTQYF. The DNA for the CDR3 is TGTGCCAGCAGCTTAGGGGGCCGGAAGGGGACCCAGTACTTC.

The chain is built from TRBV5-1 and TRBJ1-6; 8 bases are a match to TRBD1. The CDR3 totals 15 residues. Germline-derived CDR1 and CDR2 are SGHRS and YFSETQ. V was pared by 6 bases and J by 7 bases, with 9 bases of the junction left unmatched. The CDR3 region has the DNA TGCGCCAGCAAACAACTTGGACAGGGAAATTCACCCCTCCACTTT. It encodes CASKQLGQGNSPLHF.

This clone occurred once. CDR3: CASRTVAGELFF. The CDR3 DNA is TGTGCCAGTAGGACTGTGGCCGGGGAGCTGTTTTTT. The chain links TRBV19 to TRBJ2-2; D remains ambiguous. CDR1 is LNHDA, CDR2 SQIVND, per germline (reference sequence). Trimming shortened V by 6 bases and J by 6 bases, and 8 bases separated the two germline ends. The CDR3 has 12 residues. Full variable domain (missing parts from reference TRBV19 and TRBJ2-2): DGGITQSPKYLFRKEGQNVTLSCEQNLNHDAMYWYRQDPGQGLRLIYYSQIVNDFQKGDIAEGYSVSREKKESFPLTVTSAQKNPTAFYLCASRTVAGELFFGEGSRLTVL.

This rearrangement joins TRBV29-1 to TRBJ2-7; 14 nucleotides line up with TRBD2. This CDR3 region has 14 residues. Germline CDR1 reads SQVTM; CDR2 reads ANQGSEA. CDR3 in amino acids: CRLCGTSGGHEQYF. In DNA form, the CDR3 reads TGCAGACTTTGCGGGACTAGCGGGGGACACGAGCAGTACTTC.

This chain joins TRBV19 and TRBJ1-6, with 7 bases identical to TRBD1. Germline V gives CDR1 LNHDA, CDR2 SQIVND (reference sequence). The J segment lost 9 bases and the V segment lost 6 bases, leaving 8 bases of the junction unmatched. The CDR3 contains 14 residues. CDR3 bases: TGTGCCAGTAGGTTAGAGGGGGCAGGTTCACCCCTCCACTTT. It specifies CASRLEGAGSPLHF.

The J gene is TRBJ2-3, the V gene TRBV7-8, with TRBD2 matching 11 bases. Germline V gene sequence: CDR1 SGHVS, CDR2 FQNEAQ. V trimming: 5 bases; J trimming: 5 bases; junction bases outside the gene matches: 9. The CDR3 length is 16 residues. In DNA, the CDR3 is TGTGCCAGCAGCCGGAACCCTAGCGGGGGGCAAGATACGCAGTATTTT. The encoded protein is CASSRNPSGGQDTQYF.

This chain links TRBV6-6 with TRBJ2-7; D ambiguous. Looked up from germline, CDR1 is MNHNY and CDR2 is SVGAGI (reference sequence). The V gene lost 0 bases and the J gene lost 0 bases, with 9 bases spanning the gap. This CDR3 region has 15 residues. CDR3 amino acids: CASSYSGGYSYEQYF. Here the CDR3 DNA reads TGTGCCAGCAGTTACTCAGGCGGATACTCCTACGAGCAGTACTTC.

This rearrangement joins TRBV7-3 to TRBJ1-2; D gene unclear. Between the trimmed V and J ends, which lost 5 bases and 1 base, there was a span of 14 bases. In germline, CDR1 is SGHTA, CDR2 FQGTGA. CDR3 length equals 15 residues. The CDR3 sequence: CASSPRRRINYGYTF. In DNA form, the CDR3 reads TGTGCCAGCAGCCCCAGAAGGCGGATTAACTATGGCTACACCTTC. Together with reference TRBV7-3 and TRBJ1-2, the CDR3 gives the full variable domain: GAGVSQTPSNKVTEKGKYVELRCDPISGHTALYWYRQSLGQGPEFLIYFQGTGAADDSGLPNDRFFAVRPEGSVSTLKIQRTERGDSAVYLCASSPRRRINYGYTFGSGTRLTVV.

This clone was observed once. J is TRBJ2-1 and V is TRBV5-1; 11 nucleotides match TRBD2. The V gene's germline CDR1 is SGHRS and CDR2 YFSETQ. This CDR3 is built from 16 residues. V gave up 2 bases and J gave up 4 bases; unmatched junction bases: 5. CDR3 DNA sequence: TGCGCCAGCAGCTTCGGACTAGCGGGTGCTTACAATGAGCAGTTCTTC. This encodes CASSFGLAGAYNEQFF.

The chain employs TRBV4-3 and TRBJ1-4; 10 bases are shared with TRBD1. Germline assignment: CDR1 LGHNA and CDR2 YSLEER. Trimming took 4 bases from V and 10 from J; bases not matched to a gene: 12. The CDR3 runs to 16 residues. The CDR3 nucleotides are TGCGCCAGCAGCCGAAATACCGGGACAGGGGTGGCAAAACTGTTTTTT. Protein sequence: CASSRNTGTGVAKLFF.

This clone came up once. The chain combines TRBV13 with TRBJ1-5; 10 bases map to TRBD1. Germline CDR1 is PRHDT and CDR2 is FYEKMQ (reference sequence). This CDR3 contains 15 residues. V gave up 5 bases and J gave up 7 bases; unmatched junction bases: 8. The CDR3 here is CASSRRGQGSQPQHF. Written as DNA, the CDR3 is TGTGCCAGCAGCCGAAGGGGACAGGGGTCGCAGCCCCAGCATTTT.

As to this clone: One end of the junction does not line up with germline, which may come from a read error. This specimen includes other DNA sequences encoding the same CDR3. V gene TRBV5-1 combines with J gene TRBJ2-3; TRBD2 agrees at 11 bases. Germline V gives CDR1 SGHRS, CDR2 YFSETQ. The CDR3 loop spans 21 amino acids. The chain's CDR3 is CASSLINRRLAGSSPTDTQYF. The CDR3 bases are TGTGCCAGCAGCTTGATCAATCGAAGACTAGCGGGGTCTTCACCCACAGATACGCAGTATTTT.

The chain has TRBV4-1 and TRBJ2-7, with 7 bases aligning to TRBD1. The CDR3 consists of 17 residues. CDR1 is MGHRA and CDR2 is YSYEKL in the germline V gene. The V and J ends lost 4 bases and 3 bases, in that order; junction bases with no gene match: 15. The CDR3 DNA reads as TGCGCCAGCAGCCCCCGACCTACCGGGACAGTGAACTACGAGCAGTACTTC. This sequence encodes CASSPRPTGTVNYEQYF.

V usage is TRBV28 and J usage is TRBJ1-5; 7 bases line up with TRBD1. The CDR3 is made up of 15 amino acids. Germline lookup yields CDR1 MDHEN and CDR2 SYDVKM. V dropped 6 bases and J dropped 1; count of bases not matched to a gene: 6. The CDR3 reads CASSAGTVSNQPQHF. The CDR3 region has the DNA TGTGCCAGCAGCGCCGGGACAGTAAGCAATCAGCCCCAGCATTTT.

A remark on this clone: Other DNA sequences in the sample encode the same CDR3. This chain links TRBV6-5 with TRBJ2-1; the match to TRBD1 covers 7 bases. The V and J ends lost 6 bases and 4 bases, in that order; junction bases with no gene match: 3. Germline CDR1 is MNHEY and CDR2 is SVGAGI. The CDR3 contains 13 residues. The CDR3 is CASSRDSYNEQFF. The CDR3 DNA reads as TGTGCCAGCAGCCGGGACAGTTACAATGAGCAGTTCTTC.